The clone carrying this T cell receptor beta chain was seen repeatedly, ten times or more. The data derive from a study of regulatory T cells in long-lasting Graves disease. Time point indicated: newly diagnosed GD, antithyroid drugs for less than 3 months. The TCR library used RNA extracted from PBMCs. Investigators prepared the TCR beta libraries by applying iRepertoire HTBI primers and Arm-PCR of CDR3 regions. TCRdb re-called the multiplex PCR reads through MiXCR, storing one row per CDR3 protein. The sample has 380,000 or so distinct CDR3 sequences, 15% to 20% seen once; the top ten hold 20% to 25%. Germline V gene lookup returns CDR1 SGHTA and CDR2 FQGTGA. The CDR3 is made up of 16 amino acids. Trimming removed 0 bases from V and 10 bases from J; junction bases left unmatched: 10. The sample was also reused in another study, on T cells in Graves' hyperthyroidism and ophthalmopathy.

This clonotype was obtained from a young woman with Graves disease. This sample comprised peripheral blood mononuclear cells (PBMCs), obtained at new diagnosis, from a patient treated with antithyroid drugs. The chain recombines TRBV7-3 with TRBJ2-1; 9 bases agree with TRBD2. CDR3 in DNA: TGTGCCAGCAGCTTAACCCGGCTAGCGGGGAGCGGGGAGCAGTTCTTC. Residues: CASSLTRLAGSGEQFF.